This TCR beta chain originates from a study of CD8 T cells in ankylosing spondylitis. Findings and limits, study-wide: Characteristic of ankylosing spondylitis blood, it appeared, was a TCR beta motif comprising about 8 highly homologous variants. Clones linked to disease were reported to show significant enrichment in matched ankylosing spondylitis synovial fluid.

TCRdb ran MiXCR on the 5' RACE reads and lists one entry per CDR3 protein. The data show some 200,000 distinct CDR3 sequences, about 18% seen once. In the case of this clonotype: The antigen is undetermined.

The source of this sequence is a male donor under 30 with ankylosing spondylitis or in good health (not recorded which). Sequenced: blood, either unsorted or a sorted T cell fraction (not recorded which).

CDR3 nucleotides: TGTGCCAGCAGCTTATCTAGCGGGACGAACACCGGGGAGCTGTTTTTT. This encodes CASSLSSGTNTGELFF. This chain connects TRBV7-6 to TRBJ2-2; 9 nucleotides match TRBD2. V dropped 2 bases and J dropped 0; count of bases not matched to a gene: 1. In germline, CDR1 is SGHVS, CDR2 FNYEAQ. This CDR3 region has 16 residues.